The clone carrying this T cell receptor (beta chain) appeared many times. The data originate from a study of CD8 T cells in ankylosing spondylitis. TCRdb ran MiXCR on the 5' RACE reads and lists one entry per CDR3 protein. The table includes fewer than 250,000 distinct CDR3 sequences, more than 9% detected once. The sequencing input was blood, either unsorted or a sorted T cell fraction (not recorded which). This sequence originates from a male donor with ankylosing spondylitis or in good health (not recorded which).

CDR3 sequence: CANQDNTGELFF. CDR3 coding DNA: TGCGCCAACCAGGATAACACCGGGGAGCTGTTTTTT. The chain recombines TRBV10-2 with TRBJ2-2; no firm D call. Germline-derived CDR1 and CDR2 are WSHSY and SAAADI. V was clipped by 10 bases and J by 2 bases, with 8 bases between them. This CDR3 comprises 12 residues.